This T cell receptor beta chain emerged from a study of molecular identifiers for immune sequencing clone quantification. Study at large: Replicate experiments took RNA from approximately 20,000 or 100,000 naive CD8 cells, divided it five ways and sequenced four.

Broader study findings: Whereas naive cells kept under 1% of molecules in clones above 20 RNA copies, such clones held over 98% in effectors. Among one million naive cells, spiked Jurkat TCR RNA from a single cell was reportedly detectable.

Naive CD8 T cells were sorted as CD8+CD4-CCR7+CD45RA+. This clonotype was seen just once. Its antigen is unknown. A much larger clone differs by one base, so this may be a read error. TCRdb re-called the PCR reads through MiXCR, storing one row per CDR3 protein. The table has around 470,000 distinct CDR3 sequences, about a fifth seen once. Sequences were obtained from naive CD8+ T cells from blood, with Jurkat cell RNA spiked in. Subset indicated: FACS-sorted CD8+CD4-CCR7+CD45RA+ naive T cells. The sequence was collected from a human donor in good health. Some libraries in this study had Jurkat cell RNA spiked in.

The CDR3 DNA is TGTGCCAGCAGCTTGGGACAGGACCTATACGAGCAGTACTTC. Translating it yields CASSLGQDLYEQYF. The chain has TRBV11-2 and TRBJ2-7, with 8 nucleotides matching TRBD1. CDR1 is SGHAT and CDR2 is FQNNGV in the germline V gene. V lost 3 bases to trimming and J lost 4 bases; unmatched junction nucleotides: 5. CDR3 length: 14 residues.